A single T cell receptor beta chain is shown here with its context. Clones were read by immunoSEQ multiplex PCR, and TCRdb kept only the in-frame ones, dropping some. The data show around 80,000 clones, roughly 96% seen once. This sample is drawn from a study of technical replicates of blood from a few donors. Sequenced: T cells isolated from PBMCs. The clonotype was recovered from a human donor in good health.

The CDR3 loop reads CASSSGGGAQETQYF. The CDR3 region has the DNA TGTGCCAGCAGCTCTGGAGGAGGAGCCCAAGAGACCCAGTACTTC. The chain is built from TRBV7-3 and TRBJ2-5; D perhaps matches TRBD2 (5 bases). The CDR3 consists of 15 residues. The V end lost 4 bases, the J end lost 1 base, and 13 bases lay between the germline ends. Germline CDR1 is SGHTA and CDR2 is FQGTGA.